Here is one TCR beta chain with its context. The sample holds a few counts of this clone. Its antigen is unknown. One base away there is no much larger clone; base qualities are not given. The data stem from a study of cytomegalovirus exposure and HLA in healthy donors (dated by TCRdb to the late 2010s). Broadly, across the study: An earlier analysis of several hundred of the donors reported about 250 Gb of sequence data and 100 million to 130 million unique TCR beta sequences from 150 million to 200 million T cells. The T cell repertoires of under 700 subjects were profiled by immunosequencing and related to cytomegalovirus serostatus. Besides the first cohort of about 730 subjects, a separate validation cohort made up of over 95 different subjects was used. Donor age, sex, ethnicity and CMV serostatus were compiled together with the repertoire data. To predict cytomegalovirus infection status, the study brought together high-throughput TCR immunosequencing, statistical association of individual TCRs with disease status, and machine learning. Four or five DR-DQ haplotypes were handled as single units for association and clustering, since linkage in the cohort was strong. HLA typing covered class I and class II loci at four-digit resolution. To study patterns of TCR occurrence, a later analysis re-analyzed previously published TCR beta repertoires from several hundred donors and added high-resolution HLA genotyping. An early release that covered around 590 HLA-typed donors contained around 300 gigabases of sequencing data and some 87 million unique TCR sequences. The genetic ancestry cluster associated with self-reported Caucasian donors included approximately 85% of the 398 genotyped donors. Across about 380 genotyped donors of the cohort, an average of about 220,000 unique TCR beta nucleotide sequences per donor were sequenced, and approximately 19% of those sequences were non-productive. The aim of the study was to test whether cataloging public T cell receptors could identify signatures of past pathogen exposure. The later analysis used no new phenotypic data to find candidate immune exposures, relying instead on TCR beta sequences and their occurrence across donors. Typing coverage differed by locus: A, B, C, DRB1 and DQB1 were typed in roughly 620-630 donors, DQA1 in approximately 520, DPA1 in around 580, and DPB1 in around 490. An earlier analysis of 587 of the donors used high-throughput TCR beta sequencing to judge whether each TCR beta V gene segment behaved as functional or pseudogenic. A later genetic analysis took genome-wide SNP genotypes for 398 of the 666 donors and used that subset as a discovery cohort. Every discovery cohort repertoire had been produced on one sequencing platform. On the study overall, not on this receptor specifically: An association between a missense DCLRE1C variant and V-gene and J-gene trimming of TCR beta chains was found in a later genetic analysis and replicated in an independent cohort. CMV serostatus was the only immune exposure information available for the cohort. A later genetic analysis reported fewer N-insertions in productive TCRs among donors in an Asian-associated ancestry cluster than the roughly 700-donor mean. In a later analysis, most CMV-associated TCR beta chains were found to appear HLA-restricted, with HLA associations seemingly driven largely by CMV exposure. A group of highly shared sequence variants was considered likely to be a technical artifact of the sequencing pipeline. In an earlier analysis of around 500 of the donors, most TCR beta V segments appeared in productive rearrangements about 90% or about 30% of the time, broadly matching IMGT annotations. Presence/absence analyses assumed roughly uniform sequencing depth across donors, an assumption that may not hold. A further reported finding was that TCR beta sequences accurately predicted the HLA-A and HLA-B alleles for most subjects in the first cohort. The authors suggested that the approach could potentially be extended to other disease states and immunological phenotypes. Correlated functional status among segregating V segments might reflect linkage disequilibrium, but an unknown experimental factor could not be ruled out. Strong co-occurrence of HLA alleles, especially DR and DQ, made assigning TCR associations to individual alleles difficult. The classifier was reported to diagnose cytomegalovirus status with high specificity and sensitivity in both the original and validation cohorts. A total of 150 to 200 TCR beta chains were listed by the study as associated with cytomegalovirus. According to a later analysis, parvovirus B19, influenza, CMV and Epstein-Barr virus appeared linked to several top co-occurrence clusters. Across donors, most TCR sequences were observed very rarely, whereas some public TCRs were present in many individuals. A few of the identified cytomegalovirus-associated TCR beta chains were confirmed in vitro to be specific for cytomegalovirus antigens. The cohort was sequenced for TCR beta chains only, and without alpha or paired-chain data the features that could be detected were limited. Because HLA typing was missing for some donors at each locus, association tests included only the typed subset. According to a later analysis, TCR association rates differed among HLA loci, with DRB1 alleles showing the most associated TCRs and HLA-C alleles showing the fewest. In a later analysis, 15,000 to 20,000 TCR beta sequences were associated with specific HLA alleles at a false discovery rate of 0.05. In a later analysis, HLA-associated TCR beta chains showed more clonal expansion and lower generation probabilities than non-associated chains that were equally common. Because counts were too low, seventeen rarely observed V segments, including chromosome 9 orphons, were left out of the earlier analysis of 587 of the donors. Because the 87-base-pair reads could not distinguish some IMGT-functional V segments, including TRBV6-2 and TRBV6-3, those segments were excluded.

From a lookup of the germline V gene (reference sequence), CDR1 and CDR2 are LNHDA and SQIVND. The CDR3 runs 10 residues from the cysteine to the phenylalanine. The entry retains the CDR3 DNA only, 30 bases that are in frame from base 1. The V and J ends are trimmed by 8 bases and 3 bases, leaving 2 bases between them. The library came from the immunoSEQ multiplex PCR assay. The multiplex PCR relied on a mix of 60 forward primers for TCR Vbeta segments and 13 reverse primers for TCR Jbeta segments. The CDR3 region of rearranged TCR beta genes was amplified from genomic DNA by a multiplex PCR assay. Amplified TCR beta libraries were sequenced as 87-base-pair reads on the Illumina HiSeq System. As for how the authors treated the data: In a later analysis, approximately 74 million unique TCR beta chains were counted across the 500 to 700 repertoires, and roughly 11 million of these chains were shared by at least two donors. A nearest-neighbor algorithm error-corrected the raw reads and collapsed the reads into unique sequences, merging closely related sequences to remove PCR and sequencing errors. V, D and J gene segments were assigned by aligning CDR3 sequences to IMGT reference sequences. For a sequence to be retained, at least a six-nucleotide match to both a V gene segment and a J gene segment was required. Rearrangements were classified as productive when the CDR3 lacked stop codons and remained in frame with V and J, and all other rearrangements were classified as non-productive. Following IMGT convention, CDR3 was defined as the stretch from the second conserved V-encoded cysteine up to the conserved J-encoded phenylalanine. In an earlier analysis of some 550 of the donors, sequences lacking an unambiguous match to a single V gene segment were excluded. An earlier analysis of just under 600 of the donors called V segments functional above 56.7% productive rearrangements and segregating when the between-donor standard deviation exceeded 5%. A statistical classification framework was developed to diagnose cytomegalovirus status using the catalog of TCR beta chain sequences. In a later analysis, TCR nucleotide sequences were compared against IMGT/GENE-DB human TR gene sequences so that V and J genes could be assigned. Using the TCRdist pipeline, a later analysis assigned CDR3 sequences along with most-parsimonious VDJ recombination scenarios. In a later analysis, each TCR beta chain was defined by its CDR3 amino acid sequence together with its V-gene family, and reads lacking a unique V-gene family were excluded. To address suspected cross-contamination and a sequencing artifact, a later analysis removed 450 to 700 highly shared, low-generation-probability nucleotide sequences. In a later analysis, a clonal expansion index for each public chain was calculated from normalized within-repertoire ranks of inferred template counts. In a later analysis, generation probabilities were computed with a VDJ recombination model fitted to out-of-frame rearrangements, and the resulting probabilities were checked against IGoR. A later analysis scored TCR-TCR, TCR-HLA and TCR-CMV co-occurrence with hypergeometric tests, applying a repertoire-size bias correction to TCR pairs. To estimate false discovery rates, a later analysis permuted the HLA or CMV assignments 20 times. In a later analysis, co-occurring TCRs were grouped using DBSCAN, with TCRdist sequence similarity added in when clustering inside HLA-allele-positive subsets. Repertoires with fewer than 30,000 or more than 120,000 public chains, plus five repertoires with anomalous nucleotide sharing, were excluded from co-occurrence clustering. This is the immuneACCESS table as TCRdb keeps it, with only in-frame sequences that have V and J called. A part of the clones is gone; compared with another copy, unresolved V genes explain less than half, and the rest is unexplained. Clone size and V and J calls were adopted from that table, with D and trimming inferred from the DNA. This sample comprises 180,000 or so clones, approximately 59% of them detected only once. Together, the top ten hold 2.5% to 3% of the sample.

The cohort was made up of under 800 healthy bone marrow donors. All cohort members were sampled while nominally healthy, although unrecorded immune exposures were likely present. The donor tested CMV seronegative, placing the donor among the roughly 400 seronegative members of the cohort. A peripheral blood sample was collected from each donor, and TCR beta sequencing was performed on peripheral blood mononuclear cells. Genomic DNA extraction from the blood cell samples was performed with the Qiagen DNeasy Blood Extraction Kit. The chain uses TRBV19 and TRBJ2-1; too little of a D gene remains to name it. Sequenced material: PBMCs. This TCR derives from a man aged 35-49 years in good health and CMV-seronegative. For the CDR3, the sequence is CASHYNEQFF. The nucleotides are TGTGCCAGTCACTACAATGAGCAGTTCTTC.